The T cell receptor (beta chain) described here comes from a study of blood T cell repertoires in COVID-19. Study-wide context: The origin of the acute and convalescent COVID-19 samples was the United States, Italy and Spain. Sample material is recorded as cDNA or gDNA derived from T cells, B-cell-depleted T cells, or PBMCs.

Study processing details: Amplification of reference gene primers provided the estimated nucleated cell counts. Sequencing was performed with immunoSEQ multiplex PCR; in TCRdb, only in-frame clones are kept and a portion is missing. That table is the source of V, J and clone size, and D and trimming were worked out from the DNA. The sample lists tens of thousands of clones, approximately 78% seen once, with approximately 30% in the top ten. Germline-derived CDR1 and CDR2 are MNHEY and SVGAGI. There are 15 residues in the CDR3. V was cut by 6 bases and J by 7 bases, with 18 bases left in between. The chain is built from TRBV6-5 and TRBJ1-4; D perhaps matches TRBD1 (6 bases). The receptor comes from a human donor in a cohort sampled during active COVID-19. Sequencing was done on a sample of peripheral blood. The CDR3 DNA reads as TGTGCCAGCAGCCCCGGGGACATTTCGAGTGAAAAACTGTTTTTT. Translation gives CASSPGDISSEKLFF.